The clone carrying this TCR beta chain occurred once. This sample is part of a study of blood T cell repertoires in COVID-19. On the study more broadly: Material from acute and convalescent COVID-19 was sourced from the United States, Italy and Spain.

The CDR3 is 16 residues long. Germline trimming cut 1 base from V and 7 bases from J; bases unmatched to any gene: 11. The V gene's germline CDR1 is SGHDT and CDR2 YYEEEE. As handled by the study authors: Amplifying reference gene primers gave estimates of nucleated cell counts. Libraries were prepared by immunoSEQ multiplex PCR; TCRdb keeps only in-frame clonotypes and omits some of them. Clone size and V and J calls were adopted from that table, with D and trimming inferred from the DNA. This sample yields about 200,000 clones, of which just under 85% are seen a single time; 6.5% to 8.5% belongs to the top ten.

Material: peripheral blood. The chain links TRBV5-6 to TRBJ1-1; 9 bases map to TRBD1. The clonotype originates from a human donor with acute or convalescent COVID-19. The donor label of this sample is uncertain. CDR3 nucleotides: TGTGCCAGCAGCTTGTTAATGGGACAGGGAATGGGTGAAGCTTTCTTT. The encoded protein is CASSLLMGQGMGEAFF.